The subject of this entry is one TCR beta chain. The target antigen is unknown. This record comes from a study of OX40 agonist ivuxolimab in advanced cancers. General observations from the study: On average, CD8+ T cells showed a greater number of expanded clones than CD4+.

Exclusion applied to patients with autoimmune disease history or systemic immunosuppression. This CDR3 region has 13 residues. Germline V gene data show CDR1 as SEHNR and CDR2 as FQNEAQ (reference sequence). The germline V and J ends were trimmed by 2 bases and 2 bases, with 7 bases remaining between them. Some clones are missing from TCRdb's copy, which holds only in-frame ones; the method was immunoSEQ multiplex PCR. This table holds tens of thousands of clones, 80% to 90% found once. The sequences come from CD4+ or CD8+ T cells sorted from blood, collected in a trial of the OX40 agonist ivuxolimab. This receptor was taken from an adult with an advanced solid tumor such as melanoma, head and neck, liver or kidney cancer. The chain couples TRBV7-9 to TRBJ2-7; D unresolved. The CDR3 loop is CASSLMDAYEQYF. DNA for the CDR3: TGTGCCAGCAGCTTAATGGATGCCTACGAGCAGTACTTC.